Included here is one T cell receptor beta chain sequence, with context. As originally analysed: By means of reference gene primer amplification, nucleated cell counts were estimated. Repertoires were generated with immunoSEQ multiplex PCR, while TCRdb's copy carries only in-frame clones and drops some. The DNA was the basis for D and trimming; V, J and clone size are from that table. Among tens of thousands of clones listed, about 91% were seen once. V lost 5 bases, J lost 5 bases, and 8 bases stayed unmatched. Germline V lookup: CDR1 LNHNV, CDR2 YYDKDF (reference sequence). The CDR3 consists of 14 residues. The data were obtained in a study of blood T cell repertoires in COVID-19. Study-wide context: T cells, B-cell-depleted T cells, or PBMCs provided the cDNA or gDNA that served as material.

The chain links TRBV15 to TRBJ1-2, with TRBD1 identical over 7 bases. This sequence was found in a woman aged 80 or older with acute or convalescent COVID-19. The sequenced sample consisted of peripheral blood. CDR3 nucleotide sequence: TGTGCCACCAGCGACGGGACAGCGCCGTATGGCTACACCTTC. It translates to CATSDGTAPYGYTF. Full variable domain (missing parts from reference TRBV15 and TRBJ1-2): DAMVIQNPRYQVTQFGKPVTLSCSQTLNHNVMYWYQQKSSQAPKLLFHYYDKDFNNEADTPDNFQSRRPNTSFCFLDIRSPGLGDTAMYLCATSDGTAPYGYTFGSGTRLTVV.